A selection of T cell receptor beta chains follows, all from one sample in a study of shared clonotypes between healthy human individuals. Assay used: immunoSEQ multiplex PCR; TCRdb lists only in-frame clones, some missing. The sample lists fewer than 3 million clones, 80% to 95% occurring once. The sample comprised naive CD4+ T cells from PBMCs. The receptor source for this set is a man between 18 and 29 years old in good health. Some clones in this sample may be carry-over from other donors' samples. CDR3s include the opening cysteine and the closing phenylalanine or tryptophan. The D gene is left open where the match is weak. Some rows have no size entry. The others give once, few or many, or a class for an expanded clone.

clone size	V gene	D gene	J gene	CDR3 protein	CDR3 DNA
once	TRBV29-1	NA	TRBJ2-3	CSAHEKGATDTQYF	TGCAGCGCCCACGAGAAAGGAGCGACAGATACGCAGTATTTT
NA	TRBV28	TRBD2	TRBJ2-5	CASSLAGGPETQYF	TGTGCCAGCAGTTTAGCGGGAGGTCCGGAGACCCAGTACTTC
NA	TRBV2	NA	TRBJ1-3	CASSEAGTPGNTIYF	TGTGCCAGCAGTGAAGCAGGGACGCCTGGAAACACCATATATTTT
once	TRBV28	NA	TRBJ2-2	CATQTPSTGELFF	TGTGCCACCCAGACTCCCTCCACCGGGGAGCTGTTTTTT
NA	TRBV5-1	TRBD1	TRBJ2-5	CASSTGQGSGETQYF	TGCGCCAGCAGCACGGGACAGGGGTCGGGGGAGACCCAGTACTTC
NA	TRBV11-2	NA	TRBJ2-5	CASSLTQETQYF	TGTGCCAGCAGCTTAACTCAAGAGACCCAGTACTTC
once	TRBV5-1	NA	TRBJ2-1	CASSPTGNSIDEQFF	TGCGCCAGCAGCCCCACAGGGAATTCTATCGATGAGCAGTTCTTC
few	TRBV2	NA	TRBJ1-5	CASRDTGLGQPQHF	TGTGCCAGCAGAGATACAGGGTTGGGCCAGCCCCAGCATTTT
NA	TRBV13	TRBD1	TRBJ2-5	CASSSPGGRETQYF	TGTGCCAGCAGCTCCCCAGGGGGCAGGGAGACCCAGTACTTC
NA	TRBV14	NA	TRBJ2-5	CASSHLETQYF	TGTGCCAGCAGCCATTTGGAGACCCAGTACTTC
once	TRBV7-2	NA	TRBJ2-5	CASSRGLMETQYF	TGTGCCAGCAGCCGGGGACTTATGGAGACCCAGTACTTC
NA	TRBV7-3	NA	TRBJ1-4	CASSLTGATNEKLFF	TGTGCCAGCAGCTTAACCGGGGCAACTAATGAAAAACTGTTTTTT
NA	TRBV2	TRBD1	TRBJ1-1	CASGTGVWTEAFF	TGTGCCAGCGGGACAGGGGTATGGACTGAAGCTTTCTTT
NA	TRBV5-1	NA	TRBJ2-7	CASSLLQPSYEQYF	TGCGCCAGCAGCTTGCTACAGCCTTCCTACGAGCAGTACTTC
NA	TRBV6-6	TRBD2	TRBJ2-1	CASRILAGAYNEQFF	TGTGCCAGCAGGATACTAGCGGGTGCCTACAATGAGCAGTTCTTC
NA	TRBV5-1	TRBD1	TRBJ1-4	CASRLGAGGEKLFF	TGCGCCAGCAGACTTGGAGCAGGGGGCGAAAAACTGTTTTTT
NA	TRBV29-1	TRBD2	TRBJ2-1	CSVEELWTSVDEQFF	TGCAGCGTTGAGGAACTTTGGACTAGCGTCGATGAGCAGTTCTTC
NA	TRBV27	NA	TRBJ1-4	CASSLWGAGNEKLFF	TGTGCCAGCAGTTTATGGGGGGCGGGTAATGAAAAACTGTTTTTT
NA	TRBV18	NA	TRBJ2-3	CASSPQARSDTQYF	TGTGCCAGCTCACCCCAGGCACGGTCGGATACGCAGTATTTT
once	TRBV4-1	NA	TRBJ2-3	CASSLGLLSTDTQYF	TGCGCCAGCAGCCTAGGCCTACTAAGCACAGATACGCAGTATTTT
NA	TRBV9	NA	TRBJ2-1	CASSASQYNEQFF	TGTGCCAGCAGCGCGTCCCAATACAATGAGCAGTTCTTC
NA	TRBV7-2	NA	TRBJ2-5	CASSPKTALQETQYF	TGTGCCAGCAGCCCTAAGACCGCTCTCCAAGAGACCCAGTACTTC
NA	TRBV9	NA	TRBJ2-2	CASSVALRQDTGELFF	TGTGCCAGCAGCGTAGCTCTGAGACAGGACACCGGGGAGCTGTTTTTT
NA	TRBV4-2	NA	TRBJ1-5	CASSQDASGGRYSNQPQHF	TGTGCCAGCAGCCAAGATGCTTCGGGGGGAAGGTATAGCAATCAGCCCCAGCATTTT
NA	TRBV6-4	NA	TRBJ1-1	CASSATMNTEAFF	TGTGCCAGCAGTGCCACCATGAACACTGAAGCTTTCTTT
NA	TRBV7-3	TRBD2	TRBJ2-5	CASSLTAGGPKETQYF	TGTGCCAGCAGCTTAACAGCGGGAGGGCCCAAAGAGACCCAGTACTTC
once	TRBV7-8	NA	TRBJ1-1	CASSLGFMNTEAFF	TGTGCCAGCAGCTTAGGGTTCATGAACACTGAAGCTTTCTTT
NA	TRBV18	NA	TRBJ1-1	CASSPLEGYTEAFF	TGTGCCAGCTCACCGTTAGAGGGATACACTGAAGCTTTCTTT
NA	TRBV4-2	TRBD1	TRBJ1-1	CASSPRDSRNTEAFF	TGTGCCAGCAGCCCCCGGGACAGCAGGAACACTGAAGCTTTCTTT
NA	TRBV28	TRBD2	TRBJ2-3	CASSFGRESPQYF	TGTGCCAGCAGTTTTGGGCGGGAGTCCCCGCAGTATTTT
NA	TRBV5-1	TRBD2	TRBJ2-5	CASSLVGGGPGETQYF	TGCGCCAGCAGCTTGGTCGGGGGAGGGCCGGGAGAGACCCAGTACTTC
NA	TRBV25-1	NA	TRBJ1-6	CASSGGGSSYNSPLHF	TGTGCCAGCAGTGGAGGGGGGAGCTCCTATAATTCACCCCTCCACTTT
NA	TRBV27	NA	TRBJ2-5	CASSGGWTQYF	TGTGCCAGCAGTGGGGGTTGGACCCAGTACTTC
NA	TRBV5-1	NA	TRBJ1-1	CASSNAPGNTEAFF	TGCGCCAGCAGCAACGCCCCGGGAAACACTGAAGCTTTCTTT
NA	TRBV18	TRBD1	TRBJ1-5	CASSSGTDDQPQHF	TGTGCCAGCTCCTCCGGGACAGATGATCAGCCCCAGCATTTT
few	TRBV9	NA	TRBJ1-1	CASSSQGNTEAFF	TGTGCCAGCAGCTCCCAGGGTAACACTGAAGCTTTCTTT
NA	TRBV4-1	NA	TRBJ2-5	CASSQDRGQETQYF	TGCGCCAGCAGCCAAGATCGGGGGCAAGAGACCCAGTACTTC
NA	TRBV11-2	NA	TRBJ2-7	CASSFSGRTAYEQYF	TGTGCCAGCAGCTTTTCGGGGAGAACGGCCTACGAGCAGTACTTC
NA	TRBV18	NA	TRBJ1-1	CASSPRQLNTEAFF	TGTGCCAGCTCACCAAGACAGTTGAACACTGAAGCTTTCTTT
NA	TRBV5-1	NA	TRBJ1-3	CASSLGRLGNTIYF	TGCGCCAGCAGCTTGGGCAGACTTGGAAACACCATATATTTT
NA	TRBV5-4	NA	TRBJ2-1	CASSLGGSGNSYNEQFF	TGTGCCAGCAGCTTGGGGGGTAGCGGAAACTCCTACAATGAGCAGTTCTTC
NA	TRBV28	NA	TRBJ2-3	CASHSRAVGDTQYF	TGTGCCAGCCACTCAAGAGCGGTGGGGGATACGCAGTATTTT
NA	TRBV6-6	NA	TRBJ1-5	CASSPQGLGQPQHF	TGTGCCAGCAGTCCACAGGGTCTTGGCCAGCCCCAGCATTTT
NA	TRBV6-1	TRBD2	TRBJ2-3	CASSEVGTSGRHTQYF	TGTGCCAGCAGTGAAGTTGGGACTAGCGGGCGCCATACGCAGTATTTT
NA	TRBV4-2	NA	TRBJ2-3	CARGAPWGDTQYF	TGTGCCAGGGGGGCGCCCTGGGGGGATACGCAGTATTTT
NA	TRBV4-1	TRBD2	TRBJ2-3	CASSPQLAGVDTQYF	TGCGCCAGCAGCCCCCAACTAGCGGGAGTGGATACGCAGTATTTT
once	TRBV7-2	TRBD2	TRBJ2-5	CASSFAPGLAGALETQYF	TGTGCCAGCAGCTTTGCCCCGGGACTAGCGGGAGCCCTGGAGACCCAGTACTTC
NA	TRBV5-1	NA	TRBJ2-2	CASSDGLEGGTGELFF	TGCGCCAGCAGCGATGGACTTGAAGGGGGCACCGGGGAGCTGTTTTTT
NA	TRBV28	TRBD1	TRBJ1-1	CASSSPGTGSDEAFF	TGTGCCAGCAGCAGTCCCGGGACAGGCTCGGATGAAGCTTTCTTT
NA	TRBV27	NA	TRBJ1-3	CASSNTQGRSGNTIYF	TGTGCCAGCAGTAATACGCAGGGCCGCTCTGGAAACACCATATATTTT
NA	TRBV28	TRBD2	TRBJ2-7	CASSPLSQGQTSGSYEQYF	TGTGCCAGCAGCCCCCTCTCTCAGGGGCAAACTAGCGGGAGCTACGAGCAGTACTTC